What follows are 28 T cell receptor beta chains derived from one specimen sequenced in a study of shared clonotypes between healthy human individuals. Assay used: immunoSEQ multiplex PCR; TCRdb lists only in-frame clones, some missing. This table holds about 2.4 million clones, 93% found once. Sequenced material: naive CD4+ T cells from PBMCs. The subset denotes: CD45RA+ positively selected. The receptors here all came from a man between 18 and 35 years old in good health. Some clones in this sample may be carry-over from other donors' samples.

The chain carries TRBV27 and TRBJ2-1, with TRBD1 matching 10 bases. Germline V gene lookup returns CDR1 MNHEY and CDR2 SMNVEV (reference sequence). This CDR3 comprises 19 residues. J was trimmed by 3 bases and V by 0 bases; bases with no gene match: 11. This CDR3 is CASSLSVLPRTGGYNEQFF. CDR3 bases: TGTGCCAGCAGTTTATCCGTATTACCCCGGACAGGGGGCTACAATGAGCAGTTCTTC.

In DNA form, the CDR3 reads TGTGCCAGCAGCTTAACTAGCGGGAGAATGGGTGAGCAGTTCTTC. Protein product: CASSLTSGRMGEQFF. The chain uses TRBV7-3 and TRBJ2-1, with 9 positions matching TRBD2. This CDR3 is built from 15 residues. The junction had 6 bases not matched to a gene; V was cut back by 0 bases and J by 9 bases. The germline V gene has CDR1 SGHTA and CDR2 FQGTGA.

The chain combines TRBV18 with TRBJ2-1; 10 positions agree with TRBD2. Trimming took 5 bases from V and 0 from J; bases not matched to a gene: 13. The CDR3 spans 19 residues. The germline CDR1 and CDR2 sequences are KGHSH and LQKENI. The CDR3 protein is CASSGIRLAGVGSYNEQFF. The DNA for the CDR3 is TGTGCCAGCTCAGGGATTCGGCTAGCGGGAGTGGGCTCCTACAATGAGCAGTTCTTC.

The CDR3 coding sequence is TGTGCCAGTAGTATGGGACGACAGGGCACACAGCCCCAGCATTTT. It specifies CASSMGRQGTQPQHF. This chain joins TRBV19 and TRBJ1-5, with 7 positions matching TRBD1. J gave up 7 bases and V 3 bases, and 9 bases lay outside the gene matches. The length of the CDR3 is 15 residues. Germline loops: CDR1 LNHDA, CDR2 SQIVND (reference sequence).

This sequence joins TRBV25-1 and TRBJ2-3; the D gene is possibly TRBD2 (6 bases). From germline, CDR1 is MGHDK and CDR2 SYGVNS. There are 15 residues in the CDR3. Trimming left V 6 bases short and J 5 bases short, with 18 bases between. This chain's CDR3 is CASSERAGTEDTQYF. CDR3 DNA: TGTGCCAGCAGCGAAAGGGCAGGGACTGAAGATACGCAGTATTTT.

The chain joins TRBV19 to TRBJ2-4; D remains ambiguous. The CDR3 has 17 amino acids. Germline assignment: CDR1 LNHDA and CDR2 SQIVND (reference sequence). V was shortened by 1 base and J by 0 bases, with 13 bases between the two germline ends. The CDR3 sequence is CASSIGAAALAKNIQYF. CDR3 coding DNA: TGTGCCAGTAGTATAGGGGCGGCTGCTCTAGCCAAAAACATTCAGTACTTC.

The chain joins TRBV4-3 to TRBJ1-2; 8 bases fit TRBD1. V trimming: 1 base; J trimming: 4 bases; junction bases outside the gene matches: 5. The CDR3 runs 15 residues. Germline loops: CDR1 LGHNA, CDR2 YSLEER. The CDR3 sequence is CASSQVYRGSYGYTF. Here the CDR3 DNA reads TGCGCCAGCAGCCAAGTCTACAGGGGGAGCTATGGCTACACCTTC.

This clone was detected once. This sample also contains other DNA sequences that code for the same CDR3. This sequence joins TRBV5-1 and TRBJ2-5, with unresolved D. V lost 4 bases, J lost 0 bases, and 10 bases lay in between. The length of the CDR3 is 14 residues. From germline, CDR1 is SGHRS and CDR2 YFSETQ. This chain's CDR3 is CASSEEPYQETQYF. Written as DNA, the CDR3 is TGCGCCAGCAGCGAAGAACCATACCAAGAGACCCAGTACTTC.

Remarks on this clone: Within the sample, other DNA sequences also encode this same CDR3. V gene TRBV2 combines with J gene TRBJ1-1; D might be TRBD1 (5 bases). Germline V lookup: CDR1 SNHLY, CDR2 FYNNEI. The CDR3 is 13 residues long. V lost 4 bases and J 4 bases, leaving 10 bases between the germline ends. CDR3 DNA: TGTGCCAGCAGTGTTGGGGGGGGCACTGAAGCTTTCTTT. This sequence encodes CASSVGGGTEAFF.

This clone was counted once. The chain uses TRBV4-3 and TRBJ1-1; no clear D. This CDR3 spans 15 amino acids. Trimming removed 0 bases at V and 5 bases at J, with 13 bases between. CDR1 is LGHNA, CDR2 YSLEER, per germline. The CDR3 DNA follows: TGCGCCAGCAGCCAAGAAGAGGGAGGAAGAACTGAAGCTTTCTTT. This translates into CASSQEEGGRTEAFF.

This clone is a singleton in its sample. The chain uses TRBV10-2 and TRBJ2-7; 9 positions match TRBD2. Germline lookup yields CDR1 WSHSY and CDR2 SAAADI. With V trimmed by 3 bases and J by 4 bases, 7 bases remained unmatched. The CDR3 is 15 amino acids. The CDR3 region has the DNA TGCGCCAGCAGTGAAGGTAGCGGGAGTATATACGAGCAGTACTTC. Its protein is CASSEGSGSIYEQYF.

V is TRBV19 and J is TRBJ2-1; 11 bases map to TRBD1. Germline V gene lookup returns CDR1 LNHDA and CDR2 SQIVND (reference sequence). V trimming: 7 bases; J trimming: 4 bases; junction bases outside the gene matches: 6. CDR3 length: 15 residues. The chain's CDR3 is CASTIGTGGYNEQFF. CDR3 sequence (DNA): TGTGCCAGTACCATCGGGACAGGGGGGTACAATGAGCAGTTCTTC.

This clone was picked up one time. The genes are TRBV25-1 and TRBJ2-3; 7 bases map to TRBD1. V lost 5 bases, J lost 5 bases, and 7 bases stayed unmatched. Germline CDR1 MGHDK, CDR2 SYGVNS. This CDR3 contains 14 residues. CDR3: CASSTGEFRDTQYF. The CDR3 nucleotides are TGTGCCAGCAGTACAGGGGAATTCAGAGATACGCAGTATTTT.

The V call is TRBV6-5, the J call TRBJ1-2; the D gene is possibly TRBD1 (6 bases). With 0 bases removed from V and 7 bases from J, the gap between germline ends came to 12 bases. The CDR3 runs to 14 residues. The V gene's germline CDR1 is MNHEY and CDR2 SVGAGI. The CDR3 is CASSYSNRVAGYTF. Written as DNA, the CDR3 is TGTGCCAGCAGTTACTCGAACAGGGTGGCTGGCTACACCTTC.

This chain joins TRBV30 and TRBJ2-5, with 13 bases fitting TRBD2. The CDR3 is 16 residues long. Germline V gene data show CDR1 as GTSNPN and CDR2 as SVGIG (reference sequence). Trimming removed 5 bases from V and 5 bases from J; junction bases left unmatched: 11. The CDR3 reads CAWERGLAGERETQYF. The CDR3 DNA reads as TGTGCCTGGGAACGCGGACTAGCGGGAGAAAGGGAGACCCAGTACTTC.

The CDR3 coding sequence is TGCGCCAGCAGCCCCGGGGCACTGACGGACACTGAAGCTTTCTTT. Translation: CASSPGALTDTEAFF. V is TRBV5-1 and J is TRBJ1-1; D might be TRBD1 (5 bases). This CDR3 is built from 15 residues. V lost 4 bases to trimming and J lost 3 bases, with 16 bases between them. The germline gives CDR1 SGHRS, CDR2 YFSETQ.

The rearrangement links TRBV28 to TRBJ1-1; the D gene is possibly TRBD1 (5 bases). Between the trimmed V and J ends, which lost 1 base and 1 base, there was a span of 16 bases. CDR3 length: 17 residues. Germline V CDR1 and CDR2: MDHEN, SYDVKM. The CDR3 nucleotides are TGTGCCAGCAGTTTATTTTCATGGGCAGGGACGAACACTGAAGCTTTCTTT. This encodes CASSLFSWAGTNTEAFF.

The chain links TRBV27 to TRBJ1-5; D may be TRBD1 (6 bases). The germline CDR1 and CDR2 sequences are MNHEY and SMNVEV (reference sequence). The V gene lost 5 bases and the J gene lost 0 bases, with 11 bases spanning the gap. The length of the CDR3 is 15 residues. CDR3 in amino acids: CASSPQGTSNQPQHF. CDR3 in DNA: TGTGCCAGCAGTCCCCAGGGGACTAGCAATCAGCCCCAGCATTTT.

As concerns this clone: Within the sample, other DNA sequences also encode this same CDR3. V is TRBV9 and J is TRBJ2-3; 7 bases are shared with TRBD2. This CDR3 comprises 15 residues. Trimming at V came to 0 bases and at J to 3 bases, leaving 4 bases not matched to a gene. CDR1 and CDR2 from the germline V gene are SGDLS and YYNGEE. In DNA form, the CDR3 reads TGTGCCAGCAGCGTAGGAACGGGAGGAACAGATACGCAGTATTTT. Translating it yields CASSVGTGGTDTQYF.

This clone occurred a few times. The chain recombines TRBV11-2 with TRBJ2-2; no clear D. The CDR3 runs to 13 residues. Germline-derived CDR1 and CDR2 are SGHAT and FQNNGV. Trimming removed 2 bases at V and 4 bases at J, with 5 bases between. The CDR3: CASSLFGTGELFF. In DNA form, the CDR3 reads TGTGCCAGCAGCTTATTCGGCACCGGGGAGCTGTTTTTT. Together with reference TRBV11-2 and TRBJ2-2, the CDR3 gives the full variable domain: EAGVAQSPRYKIIEKRQSVAFWCNPISGHATLYWYQQILGQGPKLLIQFQNNGVVDDSQLPKDRFSAERLKGVDSTLKIQPAKLEDSAVYLCASSLFGTGELFFGEGSRLTVL.

With regard to this clone: This same CDR3 is encoded by further DNA sequences in the sample. This chain joins TRBV7-2 and TRBJ2-7; D gene unclear. V lost 5 bases, J lost 0 bases, and 5 bases lay in between. Per germline, CDR1 SGHTA and CDR2 FQGNSA. The CDR3 runs to 12 residues. As DNA, the CDR3 is TGTGCCAGCAGCCTAGGCTCCTACGAGCAGTACTTC. This gives the protein CASSLGSYEQYF.

The chain couples TRBV19 to TRBJ1-4; 10 bases are a match to TRBD1. Trimming took 5 bases from V and 6 from J; bases not matched to a gene: 0. Germline V gives CDR1 LNHDA, CDR2 SQIVND (reference sequence). The CDR3 runs 13 residues. DNA for the CDR3: TGTGCCAGTAGTGGGACAGGGGATGAAAAACTGTTTTTT. Translated: CASSGTGDEKLFF.

J is TRBJ2-5 and V is TRBV27, with TRBD1 as a possible D gene (6 bases). Germline V gene sequence: CDR1 MNHEY, CDR2 SMNVEV (reference sequence). The CDR3 contains 14 residues. With 8 bases removed from V and 4 bases from J, the gap between germline ends came to 17 bases. The CDR3 bases are TGTGCCAGCCGTACAGGGCACTCCGGAGAGACCCAGTACTTC. This codes for CASRTGHSGETQYF.

This clone has only one observation. The chain has TRBV19 and TRBJ2-7; 7 bases agree with TRBD1. The junction had 11 bases not matched to a gene; V was cut back by 8 bases and J by 7 bases. This CDR3 comprises 13 residues. The germline V gene has CDR1 LNHDA and CDR2 SQIVND (reference sequence). The CDR3 DNA follows: TGTGCCAGTGGGGACAGACCCCTTGGGGAGCAGTACTTC. Translation: CASGDRPLGEQYF.

Here the CDR3 DNA reads TGTGCCATCAGTGAGTCTCGGGACAGAAACCCGCCCTACTTC. It translates to CAISESRDRNPPYF. This sequence joins TRBV10-3 and TRBJ2-7, with 7 nucleotides matching TRBD1. V gave up 0 bases and J gave up 13 bases; unmatched junction bases: 12. Germline V CDR1 and CDR2: ENHRY, SYGVKD. This CDR3 comprises 14 residues.

About this clone itself: Other DNA sequences in the sample encode the same CDR3. V and J are TRBV5-1 and TRBJ2-5; D is ambiguous. The J call could be wrong; TRBJ2-7 is a better fit for the DNA end. The CDR3 covers 13 residues. Germline-derived CDR1 and CDR2 are SGHRS and YFSETQ. The CDR3 DNA follows: TGCGCCAGCAGCTTTGACGGTTCCTACGAGCAGTACTTC. The encoded protein is CASSFDGSYEQYF.

The V call is TRBV2, the J call TRBJ2-5, with 9 bases lining up with TRBD1. CDR1 is SNHLY, CDR2 FYNNEI, per germline. The CDR3 runs 14 residues. V dropped 5 bases and J dropped 5; count of bases not matched to a gene: 6. In DNA, the CDR3 is TGTGCCAGCAGTTTACAGGGGGCCAAGGAGACCCAGTACTTC. It encodes CASSLQGAKETQYF.

The chain is built from TRBV11-3 and TRBJ2-2; D may be TRBD1 (6 bases). The CDR3 is made up of 13 amino acids. Germline V gives CDR1 SGHNT, CDR2 YENEEA. V lost 5 bases and J lost 5, with 9 bases in between. The chain's CDR3 is CASSQTGTGELFF. Here the CDR3 DNA reads TGTGCCAGCAGCCAGACAGGTACCGGGGAGCTGTTTTTT.